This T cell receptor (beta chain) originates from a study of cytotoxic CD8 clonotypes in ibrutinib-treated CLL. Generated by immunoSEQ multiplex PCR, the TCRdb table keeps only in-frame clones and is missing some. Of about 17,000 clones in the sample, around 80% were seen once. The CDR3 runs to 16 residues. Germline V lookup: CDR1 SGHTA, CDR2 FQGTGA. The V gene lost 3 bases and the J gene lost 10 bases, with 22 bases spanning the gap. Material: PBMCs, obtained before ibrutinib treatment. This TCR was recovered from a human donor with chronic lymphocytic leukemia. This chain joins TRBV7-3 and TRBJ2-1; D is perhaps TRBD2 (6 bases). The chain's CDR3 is CASSFTTRAGRGEQFF. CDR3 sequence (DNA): TGTGCCAGCAGCTTCACAACTAGGGCCGGGAGAGGGGAGCAGTTCTTC.